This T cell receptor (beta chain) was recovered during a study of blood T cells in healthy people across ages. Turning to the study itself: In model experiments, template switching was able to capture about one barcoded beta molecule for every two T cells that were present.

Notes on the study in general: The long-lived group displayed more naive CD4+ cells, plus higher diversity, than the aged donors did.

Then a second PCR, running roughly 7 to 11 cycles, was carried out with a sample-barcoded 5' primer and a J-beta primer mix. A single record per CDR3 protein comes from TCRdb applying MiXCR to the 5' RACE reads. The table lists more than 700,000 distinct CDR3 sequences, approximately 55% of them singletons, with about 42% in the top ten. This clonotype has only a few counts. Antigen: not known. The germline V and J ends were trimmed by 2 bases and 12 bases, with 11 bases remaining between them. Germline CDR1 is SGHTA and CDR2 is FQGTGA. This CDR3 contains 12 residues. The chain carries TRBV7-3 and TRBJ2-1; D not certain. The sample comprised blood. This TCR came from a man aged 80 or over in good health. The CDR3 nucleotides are TGTGCCAGCAGCTTACCGGGCGAGACGCAGTTCTTC. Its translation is CASSLPGETQFF.